This TCR beta chain was identified in a study of T cell responses to AZD1222 COVID-19 vaccine. V was pared by 6 bases and J by 8 bases, with 6 bases of the junction left unmatched. The germline CDR1 and CDR2 sequences are MNHEY and SMNVEV (reference sequence). This CDR3 is 13 amino acids long. Note on this clone: Its antigen is undetermined.

Libraries were prepared by immunoSEQ multiplex PCR; TCRdb keeps only in-frame clonotypes and omits some of them. The table shows 180,000 or so clones, with about 94% occurring only once. General observations from the study: The reported proportion of spike-specific TCRs targeting unmutated variant regions was nearly half.

The V and J genes are TRBV27 and TRBJ1-4; 7 bases line up with TRBD1. The clonotype comes from an adult who received the AZD1222 COVID-19 vaccine. Sequenced material: peripheral blood, taken 28 days after the second AZD1222 dose. The CDR3 sequence: CASSPGTVEKLFF. The CDR3 DNA reads TGTGCCAGCAGCCCGGGGACAGTCGAAAAACTGTTTTTT.